This entry is about one T cell receptor (beta chain). Its antigen is undetermined. Profiled with immunoSEQ multiplex PCR; TCRdb holds only in-frame clones, not every one. The table shows around 45,000 clones, with less than 85% occurring only once. These data come from a study of radiotherapy plus CTLA-4 blockade in lung cancer. Study context: Across the patients, objective responses occurred in 15% to 20%, and disease control in 31%.

Study-wide results and limits: Some TCR clones had been derived from tumors. These clones expanded in peripheral blood after radiotherapy plus ipilimumab.

V lost 6 bases and J lost 0, with 9 bases in between. Germline CDR1 and CDR2: MNHNY and SVGAGI (reference sequence). The CDR3 has 14 amino acids. Sequencing was performed on peripheral blood, taken from a patient treated with radiotherapy plus ipilimumab. The rearrangement links TRBV6-6 to TRBJ1-3; D perhaps matches TRBD1 (5 bases). This clonotype originated in a human donor with non-small cell lung cancer who had stable disease on radiotherapy plus ipilimumab. CDR3 residues: CASRQASSGNTIYF. As DNA, the CDR3 is TGTGCCAGCAGACAGGCCTCCTCTGGAAACACCATATATTTT.